This TCR beta chain was identified in a study of cytomegalovirus exposure and HLA in healthy donors. Findings and limits, study-wide: The study listed 164 cytomegalovirus-associated TCR beta chains.

Germline CDR1 and CDR2: SGHKS and YYEKEE (reference sequence). CDR3 length: 16 amino acids. With 3 bases removed from V and 2 bases from J, the gap between germline ends came to 12 bases. The primer mix had 60 Vbeta and 13 Jbeta primers. As processed by the authors: Later analysis identified tens of millions of unique TCR beta chains, approximately 11 million shared. Assay used: immunoSEQ multiplex PCR; TCRdb lists only in-frame clones, some missing. V, J and clone size reflect that table, while D and trimming were determined from the DNA. The sample yields fewer than 200,000 clones, about 75% seen once. Details on this clone: Antigen specificity is unknown.

Sequencing input: PBMCs. The chain employs TRBV5-5 and TRBJ2-6; tentatively, D is TRBD2 (6 bases). The sequence was collected from a male donor in good health and CMV-seropositive. This CDR3 reads CASSWGVGAGANVLTF. The DNA for the CDR3 is TGTGCCAGCAGCTGGGGGGTGGGGGCTGGGGCCAACGTCCTGACTTTC. Based on the CDR3 plus reference TRBV5-5 and TRBJ2-6, the full variable domain is DAGVTQSPTHLIKTRGQQVTLRCSPISGHKSVSWYQQVLGQGPQFIFQYYEKEERGRGNFPDRFSARQFPNYSSELNVNALLLGDSALYLCASSWGVGAGANVLTFGAGSRLTVL.